This T cell receptor (beta chain) was identified in a study of patients and donors after allogeneic stem cell transplantation. With 1 base removed from V and 8 bases from J, the gap between germline ends came to 14 bases. CDR3 length: 14 residues. Per germline, CDR1 SEHNR and CDR2 FQNEAQ (reference sequence). One entry per CDR3 protein, called by TCRdb with MiXCR from the RT-PCR reads. The sample has about 230,000 distinct CDR3 sequences, around 14% seen once. Sequenced: blood, either unsorted or a sorted T cell fraction (not recorded which). This chain joins TRBV7-9 and TRBJ1-1, with no clear D. The receptor was derived from a human donor who was either an allogeneic HSCT recipient or a stem cell or donor lymphocyte infusion donor (not recorded which). It is not recorded whose cells these are; they may come from a transplant donor. The CDR3 region is CASSLDPSAPEAFF. The CDR3 DNA follows: TGTGCCAGCAGCTTAGACCCATCAGCCCCCGAAGCTTTCTTT.